These 8 T cell receptor beta chains came from one sample sequenced in a study of cytomegalovirus exposure and HLA in healthy donors (TCRdb year 2017). Libraries came from the immunoSEQ multiplex PCR assay. For the multiplex PCR, a mixture combining 60 forward primers for TCR Vbeta segments and 13 reverse primers for TCR Jbeta segments was used. This immuneACCESS table, as held by TCRdb, lists in-frame sequences with V and J called but not all clones. Of the missing ones, under half trace to an unresolved V gene in checked studies; the others have no known cause. This sample is represented by about 130,000 clones; more than 70% of them were singletons. The ten largest clones capture approximately 3.8% of the sample. Sequencing used PBMCs. These receptors were obtained from a man aged 25-45 years in good health and CMV-seronegative.

This clone showed up just once. The gene calls are TRBV7-6 and TRBJ2-7, with 8 bases matching TRBD1. Germline V gene lookup returns CDR1 SGHVS and CDR2 FNYEAQ. CDR3 length: 15 residues. The V segment lost 2 bases and the J segment 5 bases; nucleotides outside the gene matches: 8. CDR3 DNA sequence: TGTGCCAGCAGCTTATCGTTTCAGGGGGCCCACGAGCAGTACTTC. Its protein is CASSLSFQGAHEQYF.

This clone was observed once. Sequence at one end of the junction differs from germline and may be a read error. The J gene is TRBJ2-3, the V gene TRBV7-9; TRBD2 might be the D (5 bases). The germline CDR1 and CDR2 sequences are SEHNR and FQNEAQ (reference sequence). CDR3 length: 15 residues. CDR3 in amino acids: CSSSLRTGSTDTQYF. DNA for the CDR3: TGTTCCAGCAGCTTGAGGACGGGGAGCACAGATACGCAGTATTTT.

The rearrangement joins TRBV6-1 to TRBJ2-3, with a weak D call TRBD2 (5 bases). V was pared by 11 bases and J by 0 bases, with 12 bases between. Germline values: CDR1 MNHNS, CDR2 SASEGT. The CDR3 has 13 residues. The CDR3 reads CAGRGSSTDTQYF. The CDR3 DNA reads as TGTGCCGGACGCGGGTCTAGCACAGATACGCAGTATTTT.

This chain's CDR3 is CASSSGAVGHEQYF. The CDR3 bases are TGTGCCAGCAGCTCAGGGGCAGTGGGACACGAGCAGTACTTC. The J gene is TRBJ2-7, the V gene TRBV7-9, with D possibly matching TRBD1 (6 bases). This CDR3 has 14 amino acids. Germline assignment: CDR1 SEHNR and CDR2 FQNEAQ (reference sequence). Trimming pared 4 bases from V and 5 bases from J, leaving 15 bases between.

V gene TRBV4-3 combines with J gene TRBJ1-2, with 7 bases identical to TRBD1. The CDR3 totals 14 residues. After removal of 4 bases from V and 4 bases from J, the junction contained 6 bases not matched to a gene. Germline V gene lookup returns CDR1 LGHNA and CDR2 YSLEER. The CDR3 sequence: CASSPRTGLYGYTF. The CDR3 coding sequence is TGCGCCAGCAGCCCCCGGACAGGCCTCTATGGCTACACCTTC.

V gene TRBV15 combines with J gene TRBJ1-1; a possible D gene is TRBD1 (5 bases). The CDR3 spans 15 residues. CDR1 is LNHNV and CDR2 is YYDKDF in the germline V gene (reference sequence). Trimming stripped 0 bases from V and 5 bases from J, with 13 bases between. The CDR3 DNA reads TGTGCCACCAGCAGAGAACCAGGGCCGAGGACTGAAGCTTTCTTT. The encoded protein is CATSREPGPRTEAFF.

The chain joins TRBV6-4 to TRBJ2-7; 10 bases match TRBD2. V shed 7 bases, J shed 2 bases, and the junction held 14 bases outside the gene matches. The CDR3 contains 17 residues. Germline V CDR1 and CDR2: MRHNA, SNTAGT. CDR3 protein: CASNLAGGPPPTYEQYF. As DNA, the CDR3 is TGTGCCAGCAACTTAGCGGGAGGTCCCCCCCCGACCTACGAGCAGTACTTC.

The chain joins TRBV10-1 to TRBJ1-1; 7 positions agree with TRBD1. The CDR3 runs to 16 residues. J lost 0 bases, V lost 7 bases, and 11 bases had no gene match. CDR1 is WNHNN and CDR2 is SYGVQD in the germline V gene (reference sequence). The CDR3 DNA follows: TGCGCCAGCATTTGTCCGTCAGGGGGATTGAACACTGAAGCTTTCTTT. Residues: CASICPSGGLNTEAFF.